This T cell receptor beta chain was found in a study of T cells in Graves' hyperthyroidism and ophthalmopathy (dated by TCRdb to 2018 to 2020). In the study overall: Peripheral blood samples were taken at the time of initial diagnosis, prior to any treatment. According to the paper, TCR Vbeta CDR3 sequencing was carried out on 135 peripheral blood samples, which came from some 41 ophthalmopathy, around 75 hyperthyroidism and approximately 17 progressor patients. An independent validation cohort of under 20 hyperthyroidism patients and 17 patients who later progressed to ophthalmopathy tested prospective prediction of ophthalmopathy. Thyroid tissue and blood T-cell repertoires from about six Graves' hyperthyroidism patients were also compared in the study. To identify TCR V-J signatures that set the groups apart, the researchers used a discovery cohort of more than 95 patients, made up of around 40 with Graves' ophthalmopathy and 57 with stable Graves' hyperthyroidism. After blood sampling, hyperthyroidism patients were treated with methimazole at a starting dose of 30 mg daily, and ophthalmopathy patients were treated with high-dose intravenous methylprednisolone. The 100 discovery patients were divided at random into training and test sets in a 7:3 ratio. The paper as a whole reports these results and caveats: A model built on a 13 V-J signature distinguished ophthalmopathy from stable hyperthyroidism, reaching 87.88% sensitivity and about 81% specificity in cross-validation and 80%/75% in testing. No statistical method was used to set the sample size in advance, and investigators knew the group allocation. During validation, the model predicted progression to ophthalmopathy a median of about 5.9 months ahead of onset, with 60% to 71% sensitivity and roughly 72% specificity. Most expanded thyroid clonotypes (frequency above 0.001) were also detected in blood, a finding suggesting that blood repertoires may reflect thyroid immune responses.

Trimmed from V: 0 bases; trimmed from J: 9 bases; junction bases lacking a gene match: 10. CDR1 and CDR2, looked up from the germline V gene, are SGHTA and FQGNSA. The CDR3 runs 16 amino acids, cysteine and phenylalanine included. Only the CDR3 part of the read is kept: 48 bases, read in frame from the first base. Stable Graves' hyperthyroidism was defined as the absence of progression to ophthalmopathy over 18 months of follow-up. Hyperthyroidism patients were newly diagnosed, had a disease duration of under 2 months, and were aged 18 to 65 years. Exclusion was applied to patients with uncontrolled infections, other autoimmune diseases, pregnancy or lactation. Diagnoses were established on the basis of clinical symptoms, serum thyroxine and TRAb, thyroid ultrasound, and orbital computed tomography. Ficoll-Paque density gradient centrifugation was used to isolate PBMCs from approximately 10 ml of fresh peripheral blood. Trizol reagent was used to extract total RNA, and RNA quality was then checked on an Agilent 2100 Bioanalyzer.

Turning to this clonotype: What this receptor recognizes is not known. Base qualities were left out, and no much larger clone turns up one base away.

TCR beta CDR3 regions were amplified from RNA transcripts. The TCR CDR3 was subjected to a first round of RT-PCR using the HTBI primer set and the Qiagen OneStep RT-PCR kit. Libraries were constructed in a second round of multiplex PCR, after which size selection and purification were performed. The libraries were sequenced on an Illumina HiSeq2000 using paired-end 100 bp reads. The original methods were these. SOAPnuke was used to process the raw data, throwing out any read that contained adapters or uncalled bases, had a mean Phred below 15, or lacked an exact constant-primer or identifier match. High-quality paired reads were merged with COPE v1.2.5, and unique nucleotide sequences were defined as clonotypes. MiTCR v1.1 was used to align clonotypes to the IMGT TRBV, TRBD and TRBJ reference segments. Analysis was restricted to V-J combinations with a frequency above 0.0001, which covered 99.2% of repertoires. A TCS score was defined as the ratio of F50 (clonal expansion) to E x V (chaos), with BLOSUM62-based TCRdist applied between CDR3 peptides within each V-J. Welch's t-statistics and random forest reduced roughly 540 V-J features to 13, which were used in a naive Bayes classifier (R e1071). TCRdb reworked the public reads: Q25 trimming with fastp, MiXCR clone assembly, productive beta chains retained. Records with the same CDR3 protein are collapsed into one entry carrying the most frequent genes and DNA. The V and J calls were not made by the authors but by TCRdb's processing. Counted in this sample were approximately 640,000 distinct CDR3 sequences; around 16% of them appeared once. The top ten clones comprise 15% to 17% of the sample.

The material sequenced was blood. The receptor comes from a man aged 45-60 years with Graves' hyperthyroidism. This chain is built from TRBV7-2 and TRBJ2-1; 8 bases in the middle match TRBD2. The CDR3 protein: CASSLASAGDVGEQFF. The DNA sequence follows: TGTGCCAGCAGCTTAGCTTCAGCGGGAGATGTAGGTGAGCAGTTCTTC.